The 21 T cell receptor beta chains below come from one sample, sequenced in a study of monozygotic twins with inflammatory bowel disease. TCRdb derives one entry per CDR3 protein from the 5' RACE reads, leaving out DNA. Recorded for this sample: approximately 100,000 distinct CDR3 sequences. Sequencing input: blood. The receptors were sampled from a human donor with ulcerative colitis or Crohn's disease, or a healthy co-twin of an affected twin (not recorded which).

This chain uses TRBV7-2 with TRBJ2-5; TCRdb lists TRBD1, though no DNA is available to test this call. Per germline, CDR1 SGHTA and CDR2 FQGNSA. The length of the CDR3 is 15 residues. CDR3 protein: CASSLAFGIRETQYF.

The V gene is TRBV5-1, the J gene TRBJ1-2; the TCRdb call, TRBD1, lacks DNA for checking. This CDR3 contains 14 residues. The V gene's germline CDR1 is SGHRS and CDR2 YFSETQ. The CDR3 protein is CASSDRTDNYGYTF.

This CDR3 is CASSVSGLADLSYNEQFF. V usage is TRBV10-1 and J usage is TRBJ2-1; TCRdb outputs TRBD2, but without DNA this stays unchecked. The CDR3 has 18 residues. The germline CDR1 and CDR2 sequences are WNHNN and SYGVQD (reference sequence).

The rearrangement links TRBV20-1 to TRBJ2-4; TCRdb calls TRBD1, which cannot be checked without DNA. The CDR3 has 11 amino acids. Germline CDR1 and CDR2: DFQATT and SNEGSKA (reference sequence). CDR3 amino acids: CSASTRDIQYF.

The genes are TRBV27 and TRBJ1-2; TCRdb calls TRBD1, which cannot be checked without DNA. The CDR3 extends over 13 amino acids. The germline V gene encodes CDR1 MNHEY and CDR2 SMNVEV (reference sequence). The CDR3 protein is CASSEQGPYGYTF.

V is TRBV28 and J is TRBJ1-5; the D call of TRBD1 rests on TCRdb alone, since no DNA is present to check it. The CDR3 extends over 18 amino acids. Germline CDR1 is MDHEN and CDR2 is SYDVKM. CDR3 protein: CASSKSQGLGSGNQPQHF.

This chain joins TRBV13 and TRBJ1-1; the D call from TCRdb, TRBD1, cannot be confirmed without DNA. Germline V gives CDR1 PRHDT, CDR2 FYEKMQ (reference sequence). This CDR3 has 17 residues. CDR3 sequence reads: CASSLEDRGRANTEAFF.

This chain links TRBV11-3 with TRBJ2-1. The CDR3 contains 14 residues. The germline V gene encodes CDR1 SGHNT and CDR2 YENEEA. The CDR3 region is CASSSRLVGNEQFF.

The CDR3 region is CSASLGGRRYEQYF. This chain uses TRBV20-1 with TRBJ2-7; TCRdb selects TRBD1, and the lack of DNA leaves this call unchecked. The CDR3 has 14 amino acids. CDR1 is DFQATT, CDR2 SNEGSKA, per germline (reference sequence).

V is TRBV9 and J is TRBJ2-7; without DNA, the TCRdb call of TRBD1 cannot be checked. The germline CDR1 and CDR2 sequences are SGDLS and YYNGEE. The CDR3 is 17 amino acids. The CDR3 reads CASSENPGQGGRYEQYF.

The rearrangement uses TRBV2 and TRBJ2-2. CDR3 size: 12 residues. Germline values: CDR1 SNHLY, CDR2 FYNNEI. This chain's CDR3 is CADGVGTGELFF.

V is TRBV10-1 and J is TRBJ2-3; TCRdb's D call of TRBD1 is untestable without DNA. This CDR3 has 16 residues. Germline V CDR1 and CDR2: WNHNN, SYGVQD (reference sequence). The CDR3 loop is CASSEARGLRADTQYF.

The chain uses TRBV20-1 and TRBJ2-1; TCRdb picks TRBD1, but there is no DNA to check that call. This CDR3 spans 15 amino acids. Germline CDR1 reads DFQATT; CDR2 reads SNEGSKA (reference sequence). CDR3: CSARTTFGGYNEQFF.

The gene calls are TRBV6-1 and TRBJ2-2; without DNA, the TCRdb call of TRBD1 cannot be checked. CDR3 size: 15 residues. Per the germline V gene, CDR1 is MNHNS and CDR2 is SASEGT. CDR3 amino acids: CASSPSRSNTGELFF.

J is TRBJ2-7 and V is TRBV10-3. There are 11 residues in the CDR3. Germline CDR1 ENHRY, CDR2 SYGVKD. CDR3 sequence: CAIGNRYEQYF.

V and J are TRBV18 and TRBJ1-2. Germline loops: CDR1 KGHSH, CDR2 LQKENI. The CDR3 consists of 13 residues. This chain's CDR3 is CASSPSTGYGYTF.

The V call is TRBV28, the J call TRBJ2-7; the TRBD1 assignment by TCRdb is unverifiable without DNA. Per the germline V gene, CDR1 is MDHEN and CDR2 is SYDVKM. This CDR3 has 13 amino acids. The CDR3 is CASSFRRGGEQYF. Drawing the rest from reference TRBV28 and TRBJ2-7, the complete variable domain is DVKVTQSSRYLVKRTGEKVFLECVQDMDHENMFWYRQDPGLGLRLIYFSYDVKMKEKGDIPEGYSVSREKKERFSLILESASTNQTSMYLCASSFRRGGEQYFGPGTRLTVT.

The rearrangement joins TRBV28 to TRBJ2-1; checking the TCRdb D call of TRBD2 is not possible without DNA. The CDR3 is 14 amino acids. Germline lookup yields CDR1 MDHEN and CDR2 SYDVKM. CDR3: CASSSYPLAAEQFF.

The CDR3 here is CASSLGGHQPQHF. The chain links TRBV12-3 or TRBV12-4 to TRBJ1-5. The CDR3 totals 13 residues.

The CDR3: CSVKGFRGYTF. This rearrangement joins TRBV29-1 to TRBJ1-2. CDR3 length equals 11 residues. The germline CDR1 and CDR2 sequences are SQVTM and ANQGSEA. Using reference TRBV29-1 and TRBJ1-2 for the parts outside the CDR3, the full variable domain is SAVISQKPSRDICQRGTSLTIQCQVDSQVTMMFWYRQQPGQSLTLIATANQGSEATYESGFVIDKFPISRPNLTFSTLTVSNMSPEDSSIYLCSVKGFRGYTFGSGTRLTVV.

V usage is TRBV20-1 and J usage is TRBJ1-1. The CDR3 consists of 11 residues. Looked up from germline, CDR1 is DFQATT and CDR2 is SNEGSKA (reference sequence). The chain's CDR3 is CSAWLNTEAFF.